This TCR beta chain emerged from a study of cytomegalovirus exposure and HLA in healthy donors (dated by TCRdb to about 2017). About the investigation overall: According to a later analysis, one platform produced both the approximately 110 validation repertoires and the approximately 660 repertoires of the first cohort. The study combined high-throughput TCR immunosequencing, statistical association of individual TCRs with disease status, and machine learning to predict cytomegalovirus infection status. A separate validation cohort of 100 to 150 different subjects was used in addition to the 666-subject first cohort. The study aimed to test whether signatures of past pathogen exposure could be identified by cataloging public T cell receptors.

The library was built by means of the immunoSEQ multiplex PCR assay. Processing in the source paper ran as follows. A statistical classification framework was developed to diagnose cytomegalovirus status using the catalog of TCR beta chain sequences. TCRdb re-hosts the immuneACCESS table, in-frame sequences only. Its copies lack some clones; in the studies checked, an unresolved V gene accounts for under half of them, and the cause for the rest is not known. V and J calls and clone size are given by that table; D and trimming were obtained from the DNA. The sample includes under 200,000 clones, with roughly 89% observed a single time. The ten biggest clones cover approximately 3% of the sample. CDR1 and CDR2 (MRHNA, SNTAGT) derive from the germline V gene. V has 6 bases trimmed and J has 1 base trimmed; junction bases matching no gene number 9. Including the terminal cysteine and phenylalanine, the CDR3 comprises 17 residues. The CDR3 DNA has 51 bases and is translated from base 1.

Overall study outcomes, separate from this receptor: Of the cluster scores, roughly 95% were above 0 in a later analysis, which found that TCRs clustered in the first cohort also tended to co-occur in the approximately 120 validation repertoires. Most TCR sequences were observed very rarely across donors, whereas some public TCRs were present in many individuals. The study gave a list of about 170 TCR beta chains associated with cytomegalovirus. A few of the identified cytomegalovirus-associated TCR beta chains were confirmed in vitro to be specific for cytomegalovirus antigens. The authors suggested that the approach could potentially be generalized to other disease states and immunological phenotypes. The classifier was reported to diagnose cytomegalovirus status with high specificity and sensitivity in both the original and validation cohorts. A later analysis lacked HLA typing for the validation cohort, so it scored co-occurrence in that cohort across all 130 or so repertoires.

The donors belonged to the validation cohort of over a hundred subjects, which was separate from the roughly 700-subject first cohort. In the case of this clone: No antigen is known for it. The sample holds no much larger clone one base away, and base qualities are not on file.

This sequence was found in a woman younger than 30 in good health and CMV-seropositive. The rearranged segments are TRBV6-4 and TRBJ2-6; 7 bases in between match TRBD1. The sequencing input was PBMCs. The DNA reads TGTGCCAGCAGCCTAACAGGGGACGGGTCTGGGGCCAACGTCCTGACTTTC. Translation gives CASSLTGDGSGANVLTF.